A single sample gave rise to the 23 T cell receptor beta chains below, sequenced in a study of T cells in Graves' hyperthyroidism and ophthalmopathy. Regions amplified from RNA transcripts were the TCR beta CDR3 regions. First-round RT-PCR with HTBI primers amplified the TCR CDR3 region. In TCRdb, the multiplex PCR reads were re-called with MiXCR into one record per CDR3 protein. Of approximately 370,000 distinct CDR3 sequences in the sample, roughly 17% were seen once. Sequencing input: blood. These receptors were collected from a young woman with Graves' hyperthyroidism that later progressed to Graves' ophthalmopathy.

This clonotype was counted ten times or more. The chain is built from TRBV12-3 or TRBV12-4 and TRBJ1-2; the match to TRBD1 covers 7 bases. Trimming cost V 5 bases and J 4 bases; bases outside gene matches: 10. The CDR3 length is 15 residues. The CDR3 DNA is TGTGCCAGCAGTCTGGACAGGATACGACCCTATGGCTACACCTTC. It translates to CASSLDRIRPYGYTF.

At least ten counts were recorded for this clonotype. The chain uses TRBV12-5 and TRBJ2-7; TRBD1 agrees at 9 bases. CDR3 size: 14 residues. J was trimmed by 2 bases and V by 7 bases; bases with no gene match: 6. Germline V gene data show CDR1 as LGHNT and CDR2 as FRNRAP. The CDR3 loop is CASASGDRAYEQYF. The CDR3 nucleotides are TGTGCTAGTGCCTCCGGGGACAGGGCCTACGAGCAGTACTTC.

This clonotype was recorded at least ten times. The rearrangement joins TRBV27 to TRBJ1-2; no clear D gene. Germline-derived CDR1 and CDR2 are MNHEY and SMNVEV (reference sequence). Trimming shortened V by 5 bases and J by 5 bases, and 15 bases separated the two germline ends. The CDR3 length is 14 residues. CDR3 sequence (DNA): TGTGCCAGCAGTCGGACTTGGGATGGGTATGGCTACACCTTC. Encoded protein: CASSRTWDGYGYTF.

This clonotype was observed at least ten times. The chain carries TRBV2 and TRBJ2-6; D ambiguous. Germline V lookup: CDR1 SNHLY, CDR2 FYNNEI. Trimming stripped 4 bases from V and 4 bases from J, with 11 bases between. The CDR3 totals 15 residues. DNA of the CDR3: TGTGCCAGCAGTGCCCCTCAAGGGGGGGCCAACGTCCTGACTTTC. It codes for CASSAPQGGANVLTF.

At least ten counts were recorded for this clonotype. The gene calls are TRBV27 and TRBJ2-5; D gene uncertain. The germline V gene has CDR1 MNHEY and CDR2 SMNVEV (reference sequence). The CDR3 is 14 residues long. V lost 5 bases, J lost 5 bases, and 15 bases lay in between. The CDR3 bases are TGTGCCAGCAGTCCACTAAACCCCCCCGAGACCCAGTACTTC. This sequence encodes CASSPLNPPETQYF.

This clonotype came up many times. The chain uses TRBV20-1 and TRBJ2-2; D call uncertain. Trimming removed 0 bases at V and 5 bases at J, with 10 bases between. CDR3 length: 14 amino acids. The germline gives CDR1 DFQATT, CDR2 SNEGSKA (reference sequence). CDR3 sequence (DNA): TGCAGTGCTAGAGATTCTGAAGTTACCGGGGAGCTGTTTTTT. Translated, it gives CSARDSEVTGELFF.

This clonotype was observed many times. CDR3 sequence reads: CASGRVRPYEQYF. For the CDR3, the DNA is TGTGCCAGCGGCAGGGTCAGACCCTACGAGCAGTACTTC. The chain carries TRBV2 and TRBJ2-7; perhaps TRBD1 as D (5 bases). CDR1 is SNHLY and CDR2 is FYNNEI in the germline V gene. This CDR3 region has 13 residues. Trimming took off 8 bases at V and 2 bases at J, with 13 bases between the two ends.

Many counts were recorded for this clonotype. The V and J genes are TRBV3-1 and TRBJ2-5; possible D gene TRBD2, 7 bases. CDR1 LGHDT and CDR2 YNNKEL come from the germline V gene (reference sequence). The CDR3 is made up of 17 amino acids. V shed 1 base and J shed 5 bases, with 20 bases lying between them. CDR3 region: CASSQGGQSLGGETQYF. In DNA form, the CDR3 reads TGTGCCAGCAGCCAAGGGGGGCAGAGCCTGGGAGGGGAGACCCAGTACTTC.

This clonotype was counted at least ten times. The junction differs from germline at one of its ends, possibly a read error. The chain links TRBV5-1 to TRBJ2-5; no firm D call. Per the germline V gene, CDR1 is SGHRS and CDR2 is YFSETQ. This CDR3 is built from 11 residues. In DNA, the CDR3 is TGTGCCAGCAGTTCCCAAGAGACCCAGTACTTC. Residues: CASSSQETQYF. Supplemented by reference TRBV5-1 and TRBJ2-5, the full variable domain reads KAGVTQTPRYLIKTRGQQVTLSCSPISGHRSVSWYQQTPGQGLQFLFEYFSETQRNKGNFPGRFSGRQFSNSRSEMNVSTLELGDSALYLCASSSQETQYFGPGTRLLVL.

This clonotype was picked up many times. This rearrangement joins TRBV29-1 to TRBJ1-1, with D possibly matching TRBD1 (6 bases). Trimming stripped 0 bases from V and 7 bases from J, with 9 bases between. The CDR3 runs to 12 residues. Germline V CDR1 and CDR2: SQVTM, ANQGSEA. The CDR3 protein is CSVEETQGEAFF. In DNA, the CDR3 is TGCAGCGTTGAAGAGACACAGGGTGAAGCTTTCTTT.

The CDR3 protein is CASSYTSRENTEAFF. In nucleotides, the CDR3 is TGTGCCAGCAGTTACACCTCCCGGGAGAACACTGAAGCTTTCTTT. The chain has TRBV6-2 or TRBV6-3 and TRBJ1-1; D not certain. Germline loops: CDR1 MNHEY, CDR2 SVGEGT. Deletions cut 2 bases from V and 1 base from J, with 11 bases between. The CDR3 has 15 amino acids.

This rearrangement joins TRBV2 to TRBJ2-7; D is perhaps TRBD2 (5 bases). Trimming left V 6 bases short and J 6 bases short, with 9 bases between. The CDR3 covers 11 residues. CDR1 is SNHLY, CDR2 FYNNEI, per germline. The CDR3 loop reads CASREVPEQYF. The CDR3 DNA follows: TGTGCCAGCAGGGAGGTCCCCGAGCAGTACTTC.

This clonotype was picked up many times. The rearrangement links TRBV12-3 or TRBV12-4 to TRBJ1-1; 8 positions match TRBD1. Unmatched junction bases numbered 4, after V lost 4 bases and J lost 6 bases. This CDR3 comprises 13 residues. The CDR3 here is CASSSRQGSEAFF. CDR3 nucleotides: TGTGCCAGCAGTTCGAGACAGGGGTCTGAAGCTTTCTTT.

J is TRBJ1-6 and V is TRBV5-1; the D is unclear. The V end lost 0 bases, the J end lost 2 bases, and 6 bases lay between the germline ends. This CDR3 has 15 amino acids. CDR1 SGHRS and CDR2 YFSETQ come from the germline V gene. CDR3: CASSLAGTYNSPLHF. The CDR3 region has the DNA TGCGCCAGCAGCTTGGCGGGGACCTATAATTCACCCCTCCACTTT.

The V gene is TRBV29-1, the J gene TRBJ1-1; the D is unclear. Germline CDR1 reads SQVTM; CDR2 reads ANQGSEA. This CDR3 has 12 amino acids. Trimming left V 3 bases short and J 1 base short, with 6 bases between. CDR3 residues: CSVDSGNTEAFF. The CDR3, as DNA: TGCAGCGTTGACTCCGGGAACACTGAAGCTTTCTTT.

On this clonotype itself: A much larger clone lies a single base off, so this may be a read error. For the CDR3, the DNA is TGTGCCAGCTGCATATTAGGACAGGGGGGCAATGAGCAGTTCTTC. Amino acid sequence: CASCILGQGGNEQFF. V gene TRBV12-3 or TRBV12-4 combines with J gene TRBJ2-1; the match to TRBD1 covers 10 bases. The CDR3 spans 15 residues. The ends lost 8 bases at V and 6 bases at J; junction bases unmatched: 10.

Of note for this clonotype: One base away lies a much larger clone, so this may be a sequencing read error. V usage is TRBV5-1 and J usage is TRBJ2-1; D not certain. There are 15 residues in the CDR3. Germline-derived CDR1 and CDR2 are SGHRS and YFSETQ. In DNA, the CDR3 is TGCGCCAGCACCGAGGACGGAAGCTCCTACAATGAGCAGCTCTTC. Its protein is CASTEDGSSYNEQLF.

To note about this clonotype: This could be a read error, since a much larger clone is one nucleotide away. The V and J genes are TRBV6-2 or TRBV6-3 and TRBJ2-2, with 9 bases lining up with TRBD1. Germline assignment: CDR1 MNHEY and CDR2 SVGEGT. There are 17 residues in the CDR3. This CDR3 reads CASSTGTGTRDTGEPFF. The CDR3 DNA follows: TGTGCCAGCAGTACCGGGACAGGGACCCGAGACACCGGGGAGCCGTTTTTT.

This clonotype was detected many times. The chain carries TRBV6-1 and TRBJ2-2, with 8 bases fitting TRBD1. This CDR3 has 15 residues. V lost 6 bases to trimming and J lost 7 bases; unmatched junction nucleotides: 10. Germline V gene lookup returns CDR1 MNHNS and CDR2 SASEGT. The DNA for the CDR3 is TGTGCCAGCAGACCCCGACAGGGGTTGTTCGGGGAGCTGTTTTTT. Its protein product is CASRPRQGLFGELFF.

This clonotype was counted many times. This chain joins TRBV3-1 and TRBJ1-3; D possibly corresponds to TRBD1 (5 bases). Trimming shortened V by 1 base and J by 0 bases, and 10 bases separated the two germline ends. The CDR3 has 16 amino acids. Germline V gives CDR1 LGHDT, CDR2 YNNKEL (reference sequence). CDR3 amino acids: CASSQGDSGSGNTIYF. CDR3 sequence (DNA): TGTGCCAGCAGCCAAGGGGACTCCGGCTCTGGAAACACCATATATTTT.

This chain uses TRBV7-2 with TRBJ2-5; 7 nucleotides match TRBD1. The CDR3 runs 15 residues. Germline V gives CDR1 SGHTA, CDR2 FQGNSA. With V trimmed by 5 bases and J by 4 bases, 10 bases remained unmatched. This CDR3 reads CASSPDRVFTETQYF. CDR3 sequence (DNA): TGTGCCAGCAGCCCTGACAGGGTATTTACAGAGACCCAGTACTTC. The variable domain in full, with the rest retrieved from reference TRBV7-2 and TRBJ2-5, is GAGVSQSPSNKVTEKGKDVELRCDPISGHTALYWYRQSLGQGLEFLIYFQGNSAPDKSGLPSDRFSAERTGGSVSTLTIQRTQQEDSAVYLCASSPDRVFTETQYFGPGTRLLVL.

This sequence joins TRBV5-8 and TRBJ2-5; 9 nucleotides align to TRBD2. V trimming: 2 bases; J trimming: 5 bases; junction bases outside the gene matches: 19. CDR3 size: 19 residues. Germline V gene sequence: CDR1 SGHTS, CDR2 YDEGEE. The CDR3 sequence is CASSFVPGGLATLGETQYF. CDR3 bases: TGTGCCAGCAGCTTTGTTCCAGGTGGACTAGCGACTCTTGGGGAGACCCAGTACTTC.

This clonotype was recorded at least ten times. The chain is built from TRBV19 and TRBJ2-1; no definite D call. Germline values: CDR1 LNHDA, CDR2 SQIVND (reference sequence). The CDR3 runs 15 residues. Trimming stripped 3 bases from V and 0 bases from J, with 9 bases between. Written as DNA, the CDR3 is TGTGCCAGTAGTATTGGCCAGAACTCCTACAATGAGCAGTTCTTC. As protein: CASSIGQNSYNEQFF.